The present T cell receptor (beta chain) was sequenced within a study of blood T cell repertoires in COVID-19. Looking at the study overall: COVID-19 samples from acute and convalescent phases originated in the United States, Italy and Spain. T cells, B-cell-depleted T cells, or PBMCs provided the cDNA or gDNA that served as material.

In the original workflow: It was from reference gene primer amplification that nucleated cell counts were estimated. The protocol was immunoSEQ multiplex PCR, while the TCRdb copy is restricted to in-frame clones and leaves out a portion. V, J and clone size are taken as reported in that table, and D and trimming were inferred from the DNA itself. The sample contains 150,000 to 200,000 clones, around 76% of which appear only once. Participants had their cohort set by participant-reported clinical history. The V gene's germline CDR1 is LGHDT and CDR2 YNNKEL (reference sequence). The CDR3 spans 16 residues. The J segment lost 2 bases and the V segment lost 3 bases, leaving 6 bases of the junction unmatched. This clone was recorded only once.

The sample was PBMCs or T cells enriched from blood (not recorded which). V gene TRBV3-1 (or the pseudogene TRBV3-2) combines with J gene TRBJ2-3, with 9 bases that match TRBD1. The clonotype originates from a woman aged 45-60 years with acute COVID-19. DNA of the CDR3: TGTGCCAGCAGCCAGCCAACAGGGGGCCTCACAGATACGCAGTATTTT. Translation gives CASSQPTGGLTDTQYF.